The 26 T cell receptor beta chains given below trace back to one sample, sequenced in a study of vaccination effects on CD4 cells after COVID-19. Assay used: immunoSEQ multiplex PCR; TCRdb lists only in-frame clones, some missing. The sample includes under 40,000 clones, roughly 79% of them seen just once. Ahead of sequencing, the ViraFEST assay grew antigen-specific CD4+ T cells using viral peptide pools. The authors isolated CD4+ T cells after around nine days of culture. Vaccination of participants consisted of two doses of either the BNT162b2 or mRNA-1273 vaccine. These receptors lack a known antigen. The specimen comprised CD4+ T cells from PBMCs cultured with HCoV-NL63 spike peptides, sampled after COVID-19 vaccination. These receptors were collected from a human donor who received a COVID-19 vaccine. Some clones in this sample may be carry-over from other donors' samples.

This clone has just a few counts. The rearrangement links TRBV5-4 to TRBJ2-2, with 14 positions matching TRBD2. The CDR3 is made up of 17 amino acids. Per germline, CDR1 SGHNT and CDR2 YYREEE (reference sequence). V trimming: 4 bases; J trimming: 2 bases; junction bases outside the gene matches: 4. The CDR3 DNA sequence: TGTGCCAGCAGCCCGGGACTAGCGGGGGCCAACACCGGGGAGCTGTTTTTT. It codes for CASSPGLAGANTGELFF.

The chain has TRBV25-1 and TRBJ1-2, with TRBD1 matching over 10 bases. The CDR3 runs to 14 residues. The germline V gene encodes CDR1 MGHDK and CDR2 SYGVNS. V trimming: 2 bases; J trimming: 8 bases; junction bases outside the gene matches: 5. DNA for the CDR3: TGTGCCAGCAGTGAAGGGGACAGGGGCTACGGCTACACCTTC. It yields the protein CASSEGDRGYGYTF.

V usage is TRBV29-1 and J usage is TRBJ2-3; the D gene is possibly TRBD1 (5 bases). V was cut by 1 base and J by 3 bases, with 11 bases left in between. CDR1 and CDR2 from the germline V gene are SQVTM and ANQGSEA. The CDR3 loop spans 14 amino acids. In DNA, the CDR3 is TGCAGCGTTGAAGGGACCCAGGGAACAGATACGCAGTATTTT. It yields the protein CSVEGTQGTDTQYF.

The chain carries TRBV11-1 and TRBJ1-2; 12 nucleotides match TRBD1. Germline CDR1 is SGHAT and CDR2 is FQDESV (reference sequence). The trim removed 0 bases at V and 3 bases at J, leaving 5 bases unmatched. The CDR3 sequence is 17 residues long. CDR3 nucleotides: TGTGCCAGCAGCTTAGCGCTGGGGACAGGGGGCGACTATGGCTACACCTTC. Its protein product is CASSLALGTGGDYGYTF. Using reference TRBV11-1 and TRBJ1-2 for the parts outside the CDR3, the full variable domain is EAEVAQSPRYKITEKSQAVAFWCDPISGHATLYWYRQILGQGPELLVQFQDESVVDDSQLPKDRFSAERLKGVDSTLKIQPAELGDSAMYLCASSLALGTGGDYGYTFGSGTRLTVV.

The chain is built from TRBV7-7 and TRBJ1-5; TRBD1 agrees at 7 bases. The CDR3 runs to 16 residues. V lost 5 bases to trimming and J lost 5 bases; unmatched junction nucleotides: 12. Germline CDR1 reads SSHAT; CDR2 reads FNYEAQ (reference sequence). The CDR3 DNA follows: TGTGCCAGCAGCCTTGATAAAGGGACAGATGATCAGCCCCAGCATTTT. It codes for CASSLDKGTDDQPQHF.

The chain joins TRBV19 to TRBJ2-3, with 8 bases lining up with TRBD2. Trimming at V came to 5 bases and at J to 4 bases, leaving 14 bases not matched to a gene. The CDR3 consists of 17 residues. The V gene's germline CDR1 is LNHDA and CDR2 SQIVND (reference sequence). CDR3 sequence: CASSPQKRGRSADTQYF. DNA of the CDR3: TGTGCCAGTAGTCCCCAGAAGCGGGGGAGGAGCGCAGATACGCAGTATTTT.

This clone has just one count. This chain uses TRBV6-6 with TRBJ2-1; TRBD1 matches 7 bases. Germline assignment: CDR1 MNHNY and CDR2 SVGAGI (reference sequence). CDR3 length equals 15 residues. With 6 bases clipped from V and 7 bases from J, the junction kept 12 bases outside the gene matches. The CDR3, as DNA: TGTGCCAGCAGCCGCGACAGGGCGGCTAATAATGAGCAGTTCTTC. Translated: CASSRDRAANNEQFF.

This chain uses TRBV19 with TRBJ2-1; 8 nucleotides agree with TRBD1. Germline assignment: CDR1 LNHDA and CDR2 SQIVND (reference sequence). V gave up 2 bases and J gave up 0 bases; unmatched junction bases: 6. This CDR3 has 17 amino acids. The CDR3 is CASSIPGQADSYNEQFF. The CDR3 DNA is TGTGCCAGTAGTATACCGGGACAGGCCGACTCCTACAATGAGCAGTTCTTC.

The chain combines TRBV21-1 with TRBJ2-5; the DNA was not compared with TRBD1, the D call given in the table. TRBV21-1 is a pseudogene. The CDR3 sequence is 17 residues long. In DNA, the CDR3 is TGTGCCAGCACCAAAAGGGTGAAGACAGGGGTCCAAGAGACCCAGTACTTC. It yields the protein CASTKRVKTGVQETQYF.

The chain has TRBV18 and TRBJ2-7; D tentatively reads TRBD1 or TRBD2 (6 bases each). Germline V gives CDR1 KGHSH, CDR2 LQKENI. This CDR3 is 14 amino acids long. Trimming left V 2 bases short and J 7 bases short, with 15 bases between. The CDR3 spells CASSPMLGGEEQYV. The DNA of the CDR3 is TGTGCCAGCTCACCAATGTTGGGGGGCGAAGAGCAGTACGTC.

J is TRBJ2-3 and V is TRBV7-2; 11 bases match TRBD2. Germline trimming cut 1 base from V and 8 bases from J; bases unmatched to any gene: 5. The germline V gene has CDR1 SGHTA and CDR2 FQGNSA. CDR3 size: 15 residues. CDR3 protein: CASSLELAGGVTQYF. CDR3 DNA sequence: TGTGCCAGCAGCTTAGAGCTAGCGGGGGGTGTTACGCAGTATTTT.

This clone was detected a few times. The chain joins TRBV10-1 to TRBJ2-2, with D unclear. The V and J ends lost 0 bases and 2 bases respectively, with 4 bases between them. The CDR3 runs to 14 residues. Germline V lookup: CDR1 WNHNN, CDR2 SYGVQD (reference sequence). The CDR3 loop is CASSESRNTGELFF. CDR3 nucleotides: TGCGCCAGCAGTGAGTCGCGAAACACCGGGGAGCTGTTTTTT.

This clone was recorded only once. V usage is TRBV5-1 and J usage is TRBJ2-2; D is uncertain. The CDR3 spans 15 residues. Trimming shortened V by 6 bases and J by 0 bases, and 12 bases separated the two germline ends. The V gene's germline CDR1 is SGHRS and CDR2 YFSETQ. CDR3 sequence: CASTPEPANTGELFF. The CDR3 coding sequence is TGCGCCAGCACCCCGGAGCCCGCGAACACCGGGGAGCTGTTTTTT.

The chain carries TRBV18 and TRBJ2-1; TRBD2 agrees at 12 bases. Germline CDR1 and CDR2: KGHSH and LQKENI. The CDR3 length is 13 residues. With V trimmed by 3 bases and J by 10 bases, 1 base remained unmatched. The chain's CDR3 is CASSPGLAGEQFF. CDR3 DNA sequence: TGTGCCAGCTCACCCGGACTAGCGGGGGAGCAGTTCTTC.

The chain links TRBV5-6 to TRBJ2-2; D ambiguous. This CDR3 has 15 residues. Germline V gene lookup returns CDR1 SGHDT and CDR2 YYEEEE. Deletions cut 2 bases from V and 4 bases from J, with 12 bases between. The CDR3 DNA is TGTGCCAGCAGCTTCTGGGGATACGGCACCGGGGAGCTGTTTTTT. This translates into CASSFWGYGTGELFF.

J is TRBJ2-3 and V is TRBV7-9; TRBD1 or TRBD2 may be the D gene (6 bases each). The V and J ends lost 5 bases and 0 bases respectively, with 15 bases between them. The V gene's germline CDR1 is SEHNR and CDR2 FQNEAQ (reference sequence). The CDR3 covers 16 residues. The CDR3 DNA reads as TGTGCCAGCAGCCCCATAGGGGGGTCTAGCACAGATACGCAGTATTTT. Translated, it gives CASSPIGGSSTDTQYF.

This clone was recorded a few times. The chain links TRBV30 to TRBJ1-6; 7 bases map to TRBD1. The V segment lost 4 bases and the J segment 6 bases; nucleotides outside the gene matches: 6. Germline V lookup: CDR1 GTSNPN, CDR2 SVGIG (reference sequence). CDR3 size: 14 residues. CDR3 nucleotide sequence: TGTGCCTGGACCTTGGACAGGAGTAATTCACCCCTCCACTTT. Translating gives CAWTLDRSNSPLHF.

This clone has a handful of counts. The V gene is TRBV10-2, the J gene TRBJ2-7, with 10 bases aligning to TRBD2. Germline V gives CDR1 WSHSY, CDR2 SAAADI. V lost 4 bases to trimming and J lost 2 bases; unmatched junction nucleotides: 8. This CDR3 has 16 amino acids. CDR3 DNA sequence: TGCGCCAGCAGTGCTGTCGAGCGGGGGGGAACCTACGAGCAGTACGTC. Translation gives CASSAVERGGTYEQYV.

V is TRBV5-1 and J is TRBJ2-1; 11 bases are a match to TRBD2. CDR3 length: 16 residues. V lost 2 bases and J lost 9; bases outside the gene matches: 10. Looked up from germline, CDR1 is SGHRS and CDR2 is YFSETQ. The DNA for the CDR3 is TGCGCCAGCAGCTTCCTAAGACTAGCGGGGCTCACTGAGCAGTTCTTC. Protein product: CASSFLRLAGLTEQFF.

CDR3 coding DNA: TGTGCCAGCAGCACTTTAGCAGATACGCAGTATTTT. This sequence encodes CASSTLADTQYF. The chain joins TRBV6-6 to TRBJ2-3; D remains unclear. This CDR3 contains 12 residues. CDR1 is MNHNY and CDR2 is SVGAGI in the germline V gene (reference sequence). Trimming stripped 6 bases from V and 4 bases from J, with 8 bases between.

The chain has TRBV5-1 and TRBJ1-1; D is unclear. The CDR3 runs 15 residues. Trimming stripped 4 bases from V and 8 bases from J, with 21 bases between. Germline-derived CDR1 and CDR2 are SGHRS and YFSETQ. In DNA, the CDR3 is TGCGCCAGCAGCCCGACGGGGAAGAATCCCTCAGAAGCTTTCTTT. Protein: CASSPTGKNPSEAFF.

V and J are TRBV30 and TRBJ1-1, with a possible D match to TRBD1 (6 bases). The CDR3 spans 16 residues. V lost 2 bases and J 4 bases, leaving 20 bases between the germline ends. Germline-derived CDR1 and CDR2 are GTSNPN and SVGIG (reference sequence). CDR3 in amino acids: CAWSSLMTGRSTEAFF. The CDR3 DNA sequence: TGTGCCTGGAGTTCCCTTATGACAGGTCGGAGCACTGAAGCTTTCTTT.

This clone appeared a few times. V usage is TRBV7-3 and J usage is TRBJ2-5; 10 bases match TRBD1. Trimming cost V 4 bases and J 5 bases; bases outside gene matches: 7. In germline, CDR1 is SGHTA, CDR2 FQGTGA. The CDR3 is made up of 15 amino acids. DNA of the CDR3: TGTGCCAGCAGCTCGGGACAGGGGCCTAGGGAGACCCAGTACTTC. It is translated as CASSSGQGPRETQYF.

The CDR3 DNA is TGTGCCAGCAGCGTCACAGGGGCTGGGGAGCTGTTTTTT. It codes for CASSVTGAGELFF. The rearrangement uses TRBV7-2 and TRBJ2-2; 7 nucleotides align to TRBD1. The length of the CDR3 is 13 residues. With 5 bases clipped from V and 8 bases from J, the junction kept 5 bases outside the gene matches. Germline-derived CDR1 and CDR2 are SGHTA and FQGNSA. Filled out from reference TRBV7-2 and TRBJ2-2, the complete variable domain reads GAGVSQSPSNKVTEKGKDVELRCDPISGHTALYWYRQSLGQGLEFLIYFQGNSAPDKSGLPSDRFSAERTGGSVSTLTIQRTQQEDSAVYLCASSVTGAGELFFGEGSRLTVL.

The V call is TRBV4-3, the J call TRBJ1-1, with D perhaps TRBD1 (5 bases). In germline, CDR1 is LGHNA, CDR2 YSLEER. The CDR3 is made up of 14 amino acids. Trimming took 0 bases from V and 8 from J, leaving 13 bases between them. This CDR3 reads CASSQDLGEREAFF. DNA of the CDR3: TGCGCCAGCAGCCAAGATTTGGGGGAACGGGAAGCTTTCTTT.

This clone was seen a handful of times. The chain links TRBV3-1 (or the pseudogene TRBV3-2) to TRBJ1-6, with a possible D match to TRBD1 (5 bases). CDR3 length: 15 amino acids. Germline assignment: CDR1 LGHDT and CDR2 YNNKEL (reference sequence). V was clipped by 4 bases and J by 7 bases, with 14 bases between them. The chain's CDR3 is CASSRDHSGNSPLHF. The CDR3 region has the DNA TGTGCCAGCAGCCGGGACCACTCGGGCAATTCACCCCTCCACTTT.